This TCR beta chain was sequenced during a study of shared T cell receptors in the human thymus. CDR1 LNHDA and CDR2 SQIVND come from the germline V gene (reference sequence). J lost 5 bases, V lost 10 bases, and 4 bases had no gene match. This CDR3 contains 13 residues. TCRdb's table, derived via immunoSEQ multiplex PCR, lists solely in-frame clones and lacks some. The sample holds roughly 560,000 clones, 70% to 80% seen once. These sequences were also reported in another study, on human thymus T cells. As that report states: Corrective surgery for congenital heart defects was being performed on the healthy Finnish infants who served as donors. Corrective heart surgery yielded resections, and these provided the thymus tissue. Thymic and blood repertoires seemed to favor certain V and J genes. Among unrelated individuals, related research reported thymic repertoires that overlapped highly.

The TCR sequence derives from a boy under two years old with a congenital heart defect. Sequencing was performed on thymocytes. This rearrangement joins TRBV19 to TRBJ2-1; TRBD2 matches at 11 bases. The CDR3 reads CAISTSGNNEQFF. CDR3 coding DNA: TGTGCCATTTCGACTAGCGGGAACAATGAGCAGTTCTTC.